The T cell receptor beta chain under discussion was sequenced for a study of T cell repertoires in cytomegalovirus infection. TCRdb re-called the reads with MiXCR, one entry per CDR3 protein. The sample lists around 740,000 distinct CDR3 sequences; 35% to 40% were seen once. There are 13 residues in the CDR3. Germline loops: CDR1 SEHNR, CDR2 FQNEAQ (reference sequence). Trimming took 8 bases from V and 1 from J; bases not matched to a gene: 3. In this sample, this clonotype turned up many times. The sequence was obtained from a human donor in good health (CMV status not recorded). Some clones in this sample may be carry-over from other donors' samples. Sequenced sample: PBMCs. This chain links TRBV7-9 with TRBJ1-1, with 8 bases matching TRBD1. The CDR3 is CASQGAGNTEAFF. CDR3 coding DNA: TGTGCCAGCCAGGGGGCGGGGAACACTGAAGCTTTCTTT.